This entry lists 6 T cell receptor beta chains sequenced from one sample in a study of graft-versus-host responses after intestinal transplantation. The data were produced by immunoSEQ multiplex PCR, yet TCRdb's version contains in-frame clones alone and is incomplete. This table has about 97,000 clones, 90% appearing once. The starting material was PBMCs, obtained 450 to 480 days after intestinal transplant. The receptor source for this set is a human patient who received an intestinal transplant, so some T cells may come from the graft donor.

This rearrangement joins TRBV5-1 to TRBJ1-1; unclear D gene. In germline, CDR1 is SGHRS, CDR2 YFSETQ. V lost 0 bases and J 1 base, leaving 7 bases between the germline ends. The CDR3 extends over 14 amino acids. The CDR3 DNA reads TGCGCCAGCAGCTTGGACCGACCGAACACTGAAGCTTTCTTT. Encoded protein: CASSLDRPNTEAFF.

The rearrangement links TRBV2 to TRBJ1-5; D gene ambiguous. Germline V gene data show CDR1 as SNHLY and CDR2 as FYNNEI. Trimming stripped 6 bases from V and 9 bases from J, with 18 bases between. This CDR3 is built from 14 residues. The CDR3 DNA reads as TGTGCCAGCAGCAACACAGTCTCTTCAGGGCCCCAGCATTTT. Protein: CASSNTVSSGPQHF.

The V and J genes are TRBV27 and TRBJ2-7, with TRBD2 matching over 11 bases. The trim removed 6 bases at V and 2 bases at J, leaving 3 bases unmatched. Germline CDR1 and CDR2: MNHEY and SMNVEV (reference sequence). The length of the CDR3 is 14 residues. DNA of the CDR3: TGTGCCAGCAGCTTACTAGCGGGAGCCTACGAGCAGTACTTC. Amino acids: CASSLLAGAYEQYF.

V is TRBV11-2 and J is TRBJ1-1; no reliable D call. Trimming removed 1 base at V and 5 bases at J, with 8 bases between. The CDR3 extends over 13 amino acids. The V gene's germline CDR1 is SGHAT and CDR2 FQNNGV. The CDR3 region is CASSLGGATEAFF. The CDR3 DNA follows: TGTGCCAGCAGCTTAGGGGGTGCTACTGAAGCTTTCTTT.

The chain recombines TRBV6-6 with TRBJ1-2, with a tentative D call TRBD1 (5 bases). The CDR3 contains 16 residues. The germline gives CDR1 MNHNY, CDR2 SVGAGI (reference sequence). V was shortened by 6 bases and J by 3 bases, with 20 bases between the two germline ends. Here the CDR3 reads CASSLRDGLLHYGYTF. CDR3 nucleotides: TGTGCCAGCAGCCTACGGGACGGCTTACTGCACTATGGCTACACCTTC.

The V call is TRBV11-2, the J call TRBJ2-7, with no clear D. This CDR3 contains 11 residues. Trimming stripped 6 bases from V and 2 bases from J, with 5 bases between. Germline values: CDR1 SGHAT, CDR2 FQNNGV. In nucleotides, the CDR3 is TGTGCCAGCAGTACAACCTACGAGCAGTACTTC. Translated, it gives CASSTTYEQYF. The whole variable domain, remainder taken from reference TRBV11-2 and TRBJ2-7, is EAGVAQSPRYKIIEKRQSVAFWCNPISGHATLYWYQQILGQGPKLLIQFQNNGVVDDSQLPKDRFSAERLKGVDSTLKIQPAKLEDSAVYLCASSTTYEQYFGPGTRLTVT.